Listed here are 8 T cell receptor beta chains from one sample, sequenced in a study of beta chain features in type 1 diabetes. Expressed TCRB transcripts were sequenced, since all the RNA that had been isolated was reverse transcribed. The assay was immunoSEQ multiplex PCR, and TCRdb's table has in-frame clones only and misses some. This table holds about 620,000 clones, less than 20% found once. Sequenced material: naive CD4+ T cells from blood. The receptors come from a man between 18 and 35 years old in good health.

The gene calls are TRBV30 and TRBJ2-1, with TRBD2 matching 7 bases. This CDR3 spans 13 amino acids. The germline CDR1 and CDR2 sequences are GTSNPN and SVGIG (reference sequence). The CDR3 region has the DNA TGTGTCGGGGAGCGGGACCGTTACAATGAGCAGTTCTTC. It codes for CVGERDRYNEQFF.

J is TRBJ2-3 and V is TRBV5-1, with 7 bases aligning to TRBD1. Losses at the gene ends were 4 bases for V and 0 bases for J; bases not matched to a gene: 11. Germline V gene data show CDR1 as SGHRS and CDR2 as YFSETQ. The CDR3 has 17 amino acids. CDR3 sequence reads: CASSRTITGASTDTQYF. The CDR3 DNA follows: TGCGCCAGCAGCCGCACAATTACAGGGGCTAGCACAGATACGCAGTATTTT.

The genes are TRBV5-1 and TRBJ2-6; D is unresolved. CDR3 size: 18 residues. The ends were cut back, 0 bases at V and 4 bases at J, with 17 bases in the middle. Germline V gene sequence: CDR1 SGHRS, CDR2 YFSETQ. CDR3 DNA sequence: TGCGCCAGCAGCTTGGTGGTGGGTGGAAGCGCCGGGGCCAACGTCCTGACTTTC. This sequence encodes CASSLVVGGSAGANVLTF.

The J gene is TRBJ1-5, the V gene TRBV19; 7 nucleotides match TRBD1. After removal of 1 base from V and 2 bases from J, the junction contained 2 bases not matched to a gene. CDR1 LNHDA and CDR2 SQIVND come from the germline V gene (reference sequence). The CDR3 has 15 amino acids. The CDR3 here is CASSIGTGRNQPQHF. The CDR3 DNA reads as TGTGCCAGTAGTATAGGGACAGGACGCAATCAGCCCCAGCATTTT.

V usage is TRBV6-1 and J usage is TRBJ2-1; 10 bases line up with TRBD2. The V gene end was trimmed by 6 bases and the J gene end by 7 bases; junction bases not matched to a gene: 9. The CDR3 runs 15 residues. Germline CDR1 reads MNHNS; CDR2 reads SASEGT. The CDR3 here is CASRATSGYKNEQFF. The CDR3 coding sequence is TGTGCCAGCAGGGCGACTAGCGGGTATAAGAATGAGCAGTTCTTC.

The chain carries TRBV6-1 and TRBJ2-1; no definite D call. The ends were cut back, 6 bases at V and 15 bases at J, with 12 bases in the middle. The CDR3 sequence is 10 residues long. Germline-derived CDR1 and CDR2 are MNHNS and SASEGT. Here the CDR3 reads CASSTQLRFF. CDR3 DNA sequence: TGTGCCAGCAGCACTCAATTGCGGTTCTTC.

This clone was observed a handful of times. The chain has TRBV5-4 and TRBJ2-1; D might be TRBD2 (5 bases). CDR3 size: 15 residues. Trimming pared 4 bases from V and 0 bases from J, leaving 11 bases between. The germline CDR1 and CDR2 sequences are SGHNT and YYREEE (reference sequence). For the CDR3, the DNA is TGTGCCAGCAGCCGCACTAGGAGCTCCTACAATGAGCAGTTCTTC. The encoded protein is CASSRTRSSYNEQFF.

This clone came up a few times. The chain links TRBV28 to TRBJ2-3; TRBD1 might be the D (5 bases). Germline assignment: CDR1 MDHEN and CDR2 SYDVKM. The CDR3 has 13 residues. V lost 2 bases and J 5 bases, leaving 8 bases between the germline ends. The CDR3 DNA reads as TGTGCCAGCAGTTTACTGGGGCGAGATACGCAGTATTTT. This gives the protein CASSLLGRDTQYF.